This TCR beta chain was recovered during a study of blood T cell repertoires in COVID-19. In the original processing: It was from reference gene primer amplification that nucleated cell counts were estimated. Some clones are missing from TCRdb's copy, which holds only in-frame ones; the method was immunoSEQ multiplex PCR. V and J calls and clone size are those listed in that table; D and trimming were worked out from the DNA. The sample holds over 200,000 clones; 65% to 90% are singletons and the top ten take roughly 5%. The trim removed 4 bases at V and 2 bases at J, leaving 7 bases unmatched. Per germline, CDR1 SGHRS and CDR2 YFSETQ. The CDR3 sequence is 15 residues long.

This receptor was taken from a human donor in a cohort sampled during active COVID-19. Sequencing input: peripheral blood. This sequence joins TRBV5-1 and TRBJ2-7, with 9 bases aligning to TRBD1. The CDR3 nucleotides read TGCGCCAGCAGCATTGACAGGGGGTTTACCTACGAGCAGTACTTC. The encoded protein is CASSIDRGFTYEQYF.